Each of the 17 T cell receptor beta chains below was sequenced from the same sample in a study of shared clonotypes between healthy human individuals. The data were produced by immunoSEQ multiplex PCR, yet TCRdb's version contains in-frame clones alone and is incomplete. The sample contains fewer than 1.4 million clones, roughly 74% of which appear only once. Sequencing used memory CD4+ T cells from PBMCs. Subset indicated: CD45RA-negative fraction. All receptors come from a man between 18 and 35 years old in good health. Some clones in this sample may be carry-over from other donors' samples.

J is TRBJ2-6 and V is TRBV7-7, with D tentatively TRBD2 (5 bases). Germline CDR1 is SSHAT and CDR2 is FNYEAQ (reference sequence). The CDR3 spans 18 residues. The V and J ends lost 1 base and 4 bases respectively, with 17 bases between them. CDR3 nucleotide sequence: TGTGCCAGCAGCTTAGTCTTTTGGACGAGGGCCGGGGCCAACGTCCTGACTTTC. Protein sequence: CASSLVFWTRAGANVLTF.

The rearrangement joins TRBV6-1 to TRBJ1-6; 9 bases fit TRBD1. The V and J ends lost 6 bases and 9 bases, in that order; junction bases with no gene match: 3. This CDR3 spans 13 amino acids. Germline CDR1 and CDR2: MNHNS and SASEGT. CDR3 sequence reads: CASRTGGASPLHF. CDR3 nucleotides: TGTGCCAGCAGGACAGGGGGGGCTTCACCCCTCCACTTT.

The V call is TRBV2, the J call TRBJ2-7; TRBD2 is a possible D gene (5 bases). Germline-derived CDR1 and CDR2 are SNHLY and FYNNEI. The V end was cut by 1 base, the J end by 4 bases, with 14 bases between. The CDR3 has 15 residues. The CDR3 nucleotides read TGTGCCAGCAGTGAAGGGAGCGGCAGGCTTTACGAGCAGTACTTC. Translating it yields CASSEGSGRLYEQYF.

The DNA for the CDR3 is TGCGCCAGCAGCCCGTCCGACAGGGGTAGCAATCAGCCCCAGCATTTT. It encodes CASSPSDRGSNQPQHF. The rearrangement links TRBV4-1 to TRBJ1-5, with 8 bases aligning to TRBD1. Trimming cost V 4 bases and J 0 bases; bases outside gene matches: 5. This CDR3 comprises 16 residues. Looked up from germline, CDR1 is MGHRA and CDR2 is YSYEKL.

This clone showed up just a few times. The genes are TRBV5-1 and TRBJ2-5; 8 nucleotides match TRBD1. Germline V CDR1 and CDR2: SGHRS, YFSETQ. The length of the CDR3 is 14 residues. The ends lost 1 base at V and 4 bases at J; junction bases unmatched: 3. The CDR3 protein is CASSLIQGGETQYF. CDR3 sequence (DNA): TGCGCCAGCAGCTTGATACAGGGGGGAGAGACCCAGTACTTC.

In this sample, this clone turned up once. The genes are TRBV4-2 and TRBJ1-4, with TRBD1 matching 8 bases. J lost 8 bases, V lost 5 bases, and 10 bases had no gene match. The CDR3 has 15 amino acids. CDR1 is LGHNA, CDR2 YNFKEQ, per germline. CDR3 in DNA: TGTGCCAGCAGCTCACCGCAGGGGGCGGTCGAAAAACTGTTTTTT. As protein: CASSSPQGAVEKLFF.

Only a few counts were recorded for this clone. V usage is TRBV11-1 and J usage is TRBJ1-2, with D hard to call. The CDR3 is 16 residues long. From germline, CDR1 is SGHAT and CDR2 FQDESV (reference sequence). V dropped 2 bases and J dropped 7 bases, with 20 bases sitting between them. The chain's CDR3 is CASSLSQAGPISGYTF. The CDR3 DNA sequence: TGTGCCAGCAGCTTAAGTCAGGCAGGACCAATCTCTGGCTACACCTTC.

A single count supports this clone. The gene calls are TRBV5-1 and TRBJ2-1, with 9 bases aligning to TRBD2. V was clipped by 0 bases and J by 5 bases; unmatched bases: 6. From germline, CDR1 is SGHRS and CDR2 YFSETQ. This CDR3 spans 16 amino acids. The CDR3 is CASSLGPGLANNEQFF. CDR3 in DNA: TGCGCCAGCAGCTTGGGTCCAGGACTAGCGAACAATGAGCAGTTCTTC.

The table lists this clone with a count of one. The chain employs TRBV18 and TRBJ2-6, with D unresolved. Germline V gene data show CDR1 as KGHSH and CDR2 as LQKENI. V dropped 0 bases and J dropped 0 bases, with 9 bases sitting between them. This CDR3 is built from 17 residues. The CDR3 coding sequence is TGTGCCAGCTCACCACCGCAGACACTCTCTGGGGCCAACGTCCTGACTTTC. Translating gives CASSPPQTLSGANVLTF.

The chain recombines TRBV30 with TRBJ2-2, with TRBD1 matching over 7 bases. V shed 6 bases and J 2 bases; nucleotides not matched to a gene: 6. The CDR3 consists of 14 residues. Germline V CDR1 and CDR2: GTSNPN, SVGIG (reference sequence). The CDR3 loop is CACSGQQNTGELFF. The CDR3 region has the DNA TGTGCCTGCTCGGGACAGCAAAACACCGGGGAGCTGTTTTTT. Full variable domain (remainder filled in from reference TRBV30 and TRBJ2-2): SQTIHQWPATLVQPVGSPLSLECTVEGTSNPNLYWYRQAAGRGLQLLFYSVGIGQISSEVPQNLSASRPQDRQFILSSKKLLLSDSGFYLCACSGQQNTGELFFGEGSRLTVL.

The chain carries TRBV5-1 and TRBJ2-5; TRBD2 agrees at 7 bases. Germline V lookup: CDR1 SGHRS, CDR2 YFSETQ. The CDR3 runs 14 residues. V lost 3 bases, J lost 4 bases, and 6 bases stayed unmatched. CDR3: CASSSQWGGETQYF. Here the CDR3 DNA reads TGCGCCAGCAGCTCCCAGTGGGGGGGAGAGACCCAGTACTTC.

The rearrangement links TRBV5-8 to TRBJ2-1; no definite D call. The CDR3 extends over 14 amino acids. The V and J ends lost 1 base and 12 bases respectively, with 17 bases between them. Germline V gene data show CDR1 as SGHTS and CDR2 as YDEGEE. The CDR3: CASSLYLQDHGQFF. In DNA form, the CDR3 reads TGTGCCAGCAGCTTGTATCTTCAGGACCACGGGCAGTTCTTC.

The chain employs TRBV28 and TRBJ2-7; TRBD2 matches 7 bases. V lost 3 bases to trimming and J lost 0 bases; unmatched junction nucleotides: 11. The germline V gene encodes CDR1 MDHEN and CDR2 SYDVKM. The CDR3 has 17 amino acids. The CDR3 is CASSLPPWREHSYEQYF. CDR3 nucleotides: TGTGCCAGCAGTTTGCCACCTTGGCGGGAGCACTCCTACGAGCAGTACTTC.

V usage is TRBV19 and J usage is TRBJ2-3, with D possibly TRBD1 on 7 matching bases. Germline V gives CDR1 LNHDA, CDR2 SQIVND (reference sequence). The CDR3 length is 16 residues. V shed 3 bases and J shed 1 base, with 14 bases lying between them. The CDR3 spells CASSMEGQGGTDTQYF. The DNA of the CDR3 is TGTGCCAGTAGTATGGAGGGCCAGGGGGGCACAGATACGCAGTATTTT.

This clone was seen only once. Other DNA variants within this sample encode the same CDR3. The chain links TRBV5-1 to TRBJ2-5; no clear D. Germline V gene sequence: CDR1 SGHRS, CDR2 YFSETQ. Trimming stripped 2 bases from V and 2 bases from J, with 7 bases between. This CDR3 comprises 13 residues. The DNA for the CDR3 is TGCGCCAGCAGCTTTTCAGGACAAGAGACCCAGTACTTC. It translates to CASSFSGQETQYF.

This sequence joins TRBV4-2 and TRBJ2-5, with D perhaps matching TRBD1 (5 bases). V lost 2 bases and J 0 bases, leaving 7 bases between the germline ends. The CDR3 spans 14 residues. Germline assignment: CDR1 LGHNA and CDR2 YNFKEQ. CDR3 DNA sequence: TGTGCCAGCAGCCAACACAGGTACCAAGAGACCCAGTACTTC. Protein product: CASSQHRYQETQYF.

This clone was picked up a small number of times. The chain employs TRBV18 and TRBJ2-7, with TRBD2 matching over 7 bases. After removal of 0 bases from V and 9 bases from J, the junction contained 11 bases not matched to a gene. In germline, CDR1 is KGHSH, CDR2 LQKENI. The CDR3 runs 15 residues. The CDR3 bases are TGTGCCAGCTCACCACCGATCAGCGGGAAGACCGCGCAGTACTTC. This sequence encodes CASSPPISGKTAQYF.